These 10 T cell receptor beta chains originate from one sample sequenced in a study of CD8 T cells in ankylosing spondylitis. TCRdb fed the 5' RACE reads into MiXCR, producing one record per CDR3 protein. The table records 750,000 to 850,000 distinct CDR3 sequences, 10% to 15% of them present only once. Regarding the study as a whole: In ankylosing spondylitis blood, a motif of roughly eight highly homologous TCR beta variants appeared characteristic.

Their target antigens are unknown. The sequenced material came from blood, either unsorted or a sorted T cell fraction (not recorded which). The source of these receptors is a male donor with ankylosing spondylitis.

The genes are TRBV11-3 and TRBJ1-1, with a possible D match to TRBD1 (5 bases). This CDR3 is built from 16 residues. Germline values: CDR1 SGHNT, CDR2 YENEEA. V lost 6 bases to trimming and J lost 3 bases, with 20 bases between them. The CDR3 nucleotides read TGTGCCAGCAGTCTAGTGGGATATCAGGGAGACACTGAAGCTTTCTTT. Protein sequence: CASSLVGYQGDTEAFF.

This sequence joins TRBV20-1 and TRBJ2-1; 11 bases map to TRBD2. The J segment lost 8 bases and the V segment lost 6 bases, leaving 12 bases of the junction unmatched. This CDR3 spans 15 amino acids. Looked up from germline, CDR1 is DFQATT and CDR2 is SNEGSKA (reference sequence). The CDR3 DNA reads TGCAGTGCGATGCCATTAGCGGGAGGGCGCGATGAGCAGTTCTTC. Translation: CSAMPLAGGRDEQFF.

In its sample, this clonotype was seen many times. This chain uses TRBV20-1 with TRBJ2-1; 7 bases fit TRBD2. Per germline, CDR1 DFQATT and CDR2 SNEGSKA (reference sequence). The V gene end was trimmed by 1 base and the J gene end by 9 bases; junction bases not matched to a gene: 6. CDR3 length: 13 residues. As DNA, the CDR3 is TGCAGTGCTAGAGCGGGAGGTTATACTGAGCAGTTCTTC. Translating gives CSARAGGYTEQFF.

This clonotype occurred a few times. The V call is TRBV7-2, the J call TRBJ2-2; D gene unclear. CDR3 length equals 13 residues. With 5 bases removed from V and 7 bases from J, the gap between germline ends came to 11 bases. CDR1 is SGHTA and CDR2 is FQGNSA in the germline V gene. The CDR3: CASSDGEYGELFF. The CDR3 DNA reads TGTGCCAGCAGCGACGGCGAGTACGGGGAGCTGTTTTTT.

The chain is built from TRBV10-1 and TRBJ1-1; TRBD1 agrees at 8 bases. Per the germline V gene, CDR1 is WNHNN and CDR2 is SYGVQD (reference sequence). Trimming at V came to 7 bases and at J to 6 bases, leaving 7 bases not matched to a gene. CDR3 length: 13 residues. CDR3 loop: CASNKGQGAEAFF. The CDR3 DNA sequence: TGCGCCAGCAATAAAGGACAGGGCGCTGAAGCTTTCTTT.

This chain connects TRBV29-1 to TRBJ1-2; weak D call: TRBD1 (5 bases). The CDR3 length is 13 residues. Trimming removed 4 bases at V and 4 bases at J, with 13 bases between. Germline CDR1 SQVTM, CDR2 ANQGSEA. The CDR3 DNA follows: TGCAGCGTTGTGAGTGGGGCATCCTATGGCTACACCTTC. This gives the protein CSVVSGASYGYTF.

This chain connects TRBV12-3 or TRBV12-4 to TRBJ2-1; D remains ambiguous. The CDR3 is 13 residues long. V lost 2 bases, J lost 2 bases, and 4 bases lay in between. This chain's CDR3 is CASSLLTYNEQFF. As DNA, the CDR3 is TGTGCCAGCAGTTTACTCACCTACAATGAGCAGTTCTTC.

The rearrangement links TRBV25-1 to TRBJ1-3; the D is unclear. The CDR3 has 17 residues. Deletions cut 1 base from V and 3 bases from J, with 16 bases between. The germline V gene has CDR1 MGHDK and CDR2 SYGVNS. The CDR3 sequence is CASSEFGPVVDGNTIYF. DNA of the CDR3: TGTGCCAGCAGTGAATTCGGGCCCGTCGTCGATGGAAACACCATATATTTT.

The rearrangement uses TRBV7-6 and TRBJ2-2, with D possibly being TRBD2 (5 bases). The CDR3 length is 16 residues. Germline V lookup: CDR1 SGHVS, CDR2 FNYEAQ. Between the trimmed V and J ends, which lost 0 bases and 4 bases, there was a span of 12 bases. As DNA, the CDR3 is TGTGCCAGCAGCTTAGCCGGACCGGCGGGCACCGGGGAGCTGTTTTTT. Translated, it gives CASSLAGPAGTGELFF.

This clonotype turned up a few times. The gene calls are TRBV3-1 and TRBJ1-1; D call uncertain. The CDR3 is 15 residues long. V was trimmed by 5 bases and J by 0 bases, leaving 13 bases between them. Germline CDR1 is LGHDT and CDR2 is YNNKEL (reference sequence). CDR3 sequence: CASSASDGMNTEAFF. As DNA, the CDR3 is TGTGCCAGCAGCGCTTCGGACGGGATGAACACTGAAGCTTTCTTT. Variable domain in full (rest from reference TRBV3-1 and TRBJ1-1): DTAVSQTPKYLVTQMGNDKSIKCEQNLGHDTMYWYKQDSKKFLKIMFSYNNKELIINETVPNRFSPKSPDKAHLNLHINSLELGDSAVYFCASSASDGMNTEAFFGQGTRLTVV.